This paragraph reports one TCR beta chain. Its antigen is not identified. TCRbeta CDR3 was sequenced at survey depth with template counts. TCRdb keeps only in-frame clones here, not all; method: immunoSEQ multiplex PCR. The profile shows over 4,500 clones, roughly two thirds of them singletons. Median post-mortem interval was about 10 hours for GI, liver, skin and lymphoid tissues. This sample is part of a study of tissue T cells after allogeneic stem cell transplantation. The study's findings and limits: This small cohort was clinically heterogeneous, and sampling depth was a limitation.

Sequenced here: tissue from the colon, sampled at autopsy. This TCR was sampled from a female donor at least 60 years old with lung cancer.

The DNA of the CDR3 is TGCAGCGTTGGTATGACAGGGGGTAACACTGAAGCTTTCTTT. Encoded protein: CSVGMTGGNTEAFF. The genes are TRBV29-1 and TRBJ1-1, with 9 bases lining up with TRBD1. Germline trimming cut 4 bases from V and 2 bases from J; bases unmatched to any gene: 5. The CDR3 is 14 amino acids. The V gene's germline CDR1 is SQVTM and CDR2 ANQGSEA.